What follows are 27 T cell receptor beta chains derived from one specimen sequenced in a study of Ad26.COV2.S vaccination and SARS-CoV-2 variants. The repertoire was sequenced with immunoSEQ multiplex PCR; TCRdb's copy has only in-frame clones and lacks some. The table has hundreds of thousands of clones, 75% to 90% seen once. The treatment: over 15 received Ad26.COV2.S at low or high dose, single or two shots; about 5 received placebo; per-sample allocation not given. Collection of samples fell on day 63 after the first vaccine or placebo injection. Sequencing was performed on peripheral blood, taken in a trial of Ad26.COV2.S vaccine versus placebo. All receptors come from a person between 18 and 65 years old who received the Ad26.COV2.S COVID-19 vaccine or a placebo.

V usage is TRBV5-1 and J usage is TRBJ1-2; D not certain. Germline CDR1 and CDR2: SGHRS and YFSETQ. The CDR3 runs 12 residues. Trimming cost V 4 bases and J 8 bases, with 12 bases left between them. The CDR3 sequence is CASSPSGRGYTF. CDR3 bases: TGCGCCAGCAGCCCATCAGGAAGAGGCTACACCTTC.

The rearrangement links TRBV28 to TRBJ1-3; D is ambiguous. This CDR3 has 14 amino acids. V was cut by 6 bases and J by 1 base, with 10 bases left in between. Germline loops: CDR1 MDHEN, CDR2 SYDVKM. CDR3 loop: CASSSDGSGNTIYF. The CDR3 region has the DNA TGTGCCAGCAGCTCAGACGGTTCTGGAAACACCATATATTTT.

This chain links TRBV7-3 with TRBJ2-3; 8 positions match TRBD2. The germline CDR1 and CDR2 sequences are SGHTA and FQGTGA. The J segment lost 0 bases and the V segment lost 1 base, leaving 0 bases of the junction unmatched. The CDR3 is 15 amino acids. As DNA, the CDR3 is TGTGCCAGCAGCTTAAGCGGGGGGAGCACAGATACGCAGTATTTT. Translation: CASSLSGGSTDTQYF.

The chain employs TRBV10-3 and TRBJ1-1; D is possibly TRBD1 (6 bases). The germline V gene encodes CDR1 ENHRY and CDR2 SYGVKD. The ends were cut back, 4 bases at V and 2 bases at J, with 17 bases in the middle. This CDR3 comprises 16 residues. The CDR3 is CAISGQGTYLNTEAFF. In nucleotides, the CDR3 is TGTGCCATCAGTGGCCAGGGGACATACCTAAACACTGAAGCTTTCTTT.

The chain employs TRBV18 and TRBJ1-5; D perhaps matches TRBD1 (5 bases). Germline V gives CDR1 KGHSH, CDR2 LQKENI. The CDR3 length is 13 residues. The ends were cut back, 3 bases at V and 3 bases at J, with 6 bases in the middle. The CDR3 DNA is TGTGCCAGCTCACCGGACAACAATCAGCCCCAGCATTTT. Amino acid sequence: CASSPDNNQPQHF. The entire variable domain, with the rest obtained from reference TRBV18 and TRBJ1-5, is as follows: NAGVMQNPRHLVRRRGQEARLRCSPMKGHSHVYWYRQLPEEGLKFMVYLQKENIIDESGMPKERFSAEFPKEGPSILRIQQVVRGDSAAYFCASSPDNNQPQHFGDGTRLSIL.

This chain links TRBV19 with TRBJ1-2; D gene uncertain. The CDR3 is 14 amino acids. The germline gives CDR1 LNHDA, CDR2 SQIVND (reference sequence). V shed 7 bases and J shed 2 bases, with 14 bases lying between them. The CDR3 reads CASKIPGRNYGYTF. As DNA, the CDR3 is TGTGCCAGTAAAATACCTGGACGGAACTATGGCTACACCTTC. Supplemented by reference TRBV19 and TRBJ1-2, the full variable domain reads DGGITQSPKYLFRKEGQNVTLSCEQNLNHDAMYWYRQDPGQGLRLIYYSQIVNDFQKGDIAEGYSVSREKKESFPLTVTSAQKNPTAFYLCASKIPGRNYGYTFGSGTRLTVV.

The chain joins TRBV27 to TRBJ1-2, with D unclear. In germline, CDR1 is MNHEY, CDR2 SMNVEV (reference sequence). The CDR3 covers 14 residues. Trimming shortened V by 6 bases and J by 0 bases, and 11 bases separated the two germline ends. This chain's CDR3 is CASRPGPANYGYTF. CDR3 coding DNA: TGTGCCAGCAGACCAGGCCCAGCTAACTATGGCTACACCTTC.

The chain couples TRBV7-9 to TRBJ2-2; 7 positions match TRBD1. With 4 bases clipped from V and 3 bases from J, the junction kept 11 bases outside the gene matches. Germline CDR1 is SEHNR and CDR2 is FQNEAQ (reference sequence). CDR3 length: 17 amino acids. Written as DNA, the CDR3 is TGTGCCAGCAGCTCCCCTAAACAGGGGCCTGACACCGGGGAGCTGTTTTTT. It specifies CASSSPKQGPDTGELFF.

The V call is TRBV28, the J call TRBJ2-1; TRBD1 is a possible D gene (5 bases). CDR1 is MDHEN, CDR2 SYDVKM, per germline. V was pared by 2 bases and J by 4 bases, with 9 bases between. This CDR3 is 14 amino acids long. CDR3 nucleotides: TGTGCCAGCAGTTTAATGCAGGGATACAATGAGCAGTTCTTC. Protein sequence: CASSLMQGYNEQFF.

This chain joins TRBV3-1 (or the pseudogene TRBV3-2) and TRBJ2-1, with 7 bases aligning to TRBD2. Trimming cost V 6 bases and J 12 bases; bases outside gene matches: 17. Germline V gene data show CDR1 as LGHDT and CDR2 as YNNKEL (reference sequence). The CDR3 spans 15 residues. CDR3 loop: CASRKSGATGLGQFF. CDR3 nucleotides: TGTGCCAGCAGGAAGAGCGGGGCAACTGGTCTTGGGCAGTTCTTC.

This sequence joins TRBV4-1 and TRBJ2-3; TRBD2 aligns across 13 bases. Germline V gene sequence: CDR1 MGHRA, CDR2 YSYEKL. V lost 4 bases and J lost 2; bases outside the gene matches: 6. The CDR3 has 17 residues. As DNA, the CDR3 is TGCGCCAGCAGCCCTTTCGGGACTAGCGGGATCACAGATACGCAGTATTTT. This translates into CASSPFGTSGITDTQYF.

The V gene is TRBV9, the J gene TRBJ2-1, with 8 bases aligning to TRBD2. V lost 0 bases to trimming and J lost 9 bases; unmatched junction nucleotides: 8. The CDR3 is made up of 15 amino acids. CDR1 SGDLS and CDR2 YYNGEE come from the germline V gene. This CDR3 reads CASSVGSGSPIEQFF. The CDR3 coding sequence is TGTGCCAGCAGCGTAGGCAGCGGGAGTCCGATTGAGCAGTTCTTC.

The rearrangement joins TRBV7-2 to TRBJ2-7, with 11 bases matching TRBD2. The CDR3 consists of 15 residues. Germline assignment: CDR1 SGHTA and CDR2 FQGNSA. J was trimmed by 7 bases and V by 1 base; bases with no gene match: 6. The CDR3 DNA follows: TGTGCCAGCAGCTTAGGATCTAGCGGGGGGCTTGAGCAGTACTTC. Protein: CASSLGSSGGLEQYF.

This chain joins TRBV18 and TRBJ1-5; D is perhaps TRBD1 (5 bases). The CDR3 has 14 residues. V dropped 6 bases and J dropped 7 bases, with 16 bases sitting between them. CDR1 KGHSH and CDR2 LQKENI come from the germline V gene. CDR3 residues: CASSRVGGWQPQHF. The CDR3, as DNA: TGTGCCAGCTCCCGGGTGGGGGGGTGGCAGCCCCAGCATTTT.

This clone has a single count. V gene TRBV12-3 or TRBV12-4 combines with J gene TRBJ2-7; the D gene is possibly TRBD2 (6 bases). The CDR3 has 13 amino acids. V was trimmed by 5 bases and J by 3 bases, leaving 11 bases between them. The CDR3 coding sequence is TGTGCCAGCAGTGCGGGCGGGAACTACGAGCAGTACTTC. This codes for CASSAGGNYEQYF.

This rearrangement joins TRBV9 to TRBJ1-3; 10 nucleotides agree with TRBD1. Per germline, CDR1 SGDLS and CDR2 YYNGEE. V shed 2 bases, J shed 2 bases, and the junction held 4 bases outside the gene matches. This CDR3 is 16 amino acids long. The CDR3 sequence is CASSVTGGGTGNTIYF. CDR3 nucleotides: TGTGCCAGCAGCGTGACAGGGGGCGGCACTGGAAACACCATATATTTT.

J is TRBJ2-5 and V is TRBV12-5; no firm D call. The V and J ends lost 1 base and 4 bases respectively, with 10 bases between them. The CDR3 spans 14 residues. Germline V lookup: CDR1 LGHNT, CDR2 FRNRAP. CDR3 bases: TGTGCTAGTGGTTTGGAAGGTATCATAGAGACCCAGTACTTC. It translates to CASGLEGIIETQYF.

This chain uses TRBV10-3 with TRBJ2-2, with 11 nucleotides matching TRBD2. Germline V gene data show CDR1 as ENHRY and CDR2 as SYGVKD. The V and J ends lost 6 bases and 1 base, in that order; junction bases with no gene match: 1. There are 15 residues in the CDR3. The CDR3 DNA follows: TGTGCCATCAGGGGGACTAGCGGGAACACCGGGGAGCTGTTTTTT. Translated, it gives CAIRGTSGNTGELFF.

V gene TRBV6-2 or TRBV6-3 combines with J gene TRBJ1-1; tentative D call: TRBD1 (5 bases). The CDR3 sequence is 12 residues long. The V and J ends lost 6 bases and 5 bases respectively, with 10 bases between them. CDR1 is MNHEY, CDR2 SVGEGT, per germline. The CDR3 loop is CASSEGPTEAFF. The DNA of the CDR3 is TGTGCCAGCAGCGAGGGGCCAACTGAAGCTTTCTTT.

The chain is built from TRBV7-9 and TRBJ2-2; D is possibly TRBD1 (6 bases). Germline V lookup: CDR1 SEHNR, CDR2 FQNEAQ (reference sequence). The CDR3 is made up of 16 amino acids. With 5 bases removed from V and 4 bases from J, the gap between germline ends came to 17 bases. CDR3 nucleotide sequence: TGTGCCAGCAGCGCCTCCGGGACACCCATCACCGGGGAGCTGTTTTTT. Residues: CASSASGTPITGELFF.

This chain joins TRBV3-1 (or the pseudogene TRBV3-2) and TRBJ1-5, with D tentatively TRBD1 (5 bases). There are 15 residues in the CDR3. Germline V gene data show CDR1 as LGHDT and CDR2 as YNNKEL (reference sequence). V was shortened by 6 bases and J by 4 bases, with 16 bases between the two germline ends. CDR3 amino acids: CASRDGGGPNQPQHF. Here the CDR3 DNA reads TGTGCCAGCAGGGATGGGGGGGGACCAAATCAGCCCCAGCATTTT.

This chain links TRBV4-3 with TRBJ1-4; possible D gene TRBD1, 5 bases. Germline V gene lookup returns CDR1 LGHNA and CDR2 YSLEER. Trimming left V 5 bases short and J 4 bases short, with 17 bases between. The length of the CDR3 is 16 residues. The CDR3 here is CASSGNGGAGNEKLFF. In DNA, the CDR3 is TGCGCCAGCAGCGGAAACGGCGGGGCGGGTAATGAAAAACTGTTTTTT.

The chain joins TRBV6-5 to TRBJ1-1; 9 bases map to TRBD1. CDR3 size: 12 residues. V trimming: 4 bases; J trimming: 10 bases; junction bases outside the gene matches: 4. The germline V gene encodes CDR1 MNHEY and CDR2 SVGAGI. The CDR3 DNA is TGTGCCAGCAGTTTAGGACAGGGGACAGCTTTCTTT. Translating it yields CASSLGQGTAFF.

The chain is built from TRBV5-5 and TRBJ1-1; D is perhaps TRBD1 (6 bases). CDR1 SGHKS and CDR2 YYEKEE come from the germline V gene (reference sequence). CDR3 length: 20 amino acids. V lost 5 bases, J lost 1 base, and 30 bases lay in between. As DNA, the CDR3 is TGTGCCAGCAGTGACCGTAGGACAGCATTTCTTTTTGACCCGAACACTGAAGCTTTCTTT. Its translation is CASSDRRTAFLFDPNTEAFF.

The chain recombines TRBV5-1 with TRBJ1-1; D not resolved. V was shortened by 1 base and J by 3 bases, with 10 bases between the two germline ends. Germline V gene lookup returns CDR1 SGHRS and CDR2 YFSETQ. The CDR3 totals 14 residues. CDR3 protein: CASSLKGIDTEAFF. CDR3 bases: TGCGCCAGCAGCTTGAAAGGGATCGACACTGAAGCTTTCTTT.

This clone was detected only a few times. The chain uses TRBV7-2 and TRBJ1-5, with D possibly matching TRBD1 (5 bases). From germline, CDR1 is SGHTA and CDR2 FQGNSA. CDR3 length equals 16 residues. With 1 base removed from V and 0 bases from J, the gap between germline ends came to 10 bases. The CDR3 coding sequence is TGTGCCAGCAGCTTAGTAGGAGGGGATAGCAATCAGCCCCAGCATTTT. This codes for CASSLVGGDSNQPQHF.

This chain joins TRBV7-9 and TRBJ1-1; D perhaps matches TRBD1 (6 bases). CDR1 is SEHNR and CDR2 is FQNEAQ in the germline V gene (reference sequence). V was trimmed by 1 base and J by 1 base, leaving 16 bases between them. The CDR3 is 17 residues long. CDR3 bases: TGTGCCAGCAGCTTAGTTTCCAGGGGCCTCGGGAACACTGAAGCTTTCTTT. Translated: CASSLVSRGLGNTEAFF. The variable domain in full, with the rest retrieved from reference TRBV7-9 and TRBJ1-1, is DTGVSQNPRHKITKRGQNVTFRCDPISEHNRLYWYRQTLGQGPEFLTYFQNEAQLEKSRLLSDRFSAERPKGSFSTLEIQRTEQGDSAMYLCASSLVSRGLGNTEAFFGQGTRLTVV.